Sequencing of this T cell receptor beta chain was carried out in a study of OX40 agonist ivuxolimab in advanced cancers. Study at large: Dose-escalation cases comprised hepatocellular carcinoma, melanoma, renal cell or head and neck cancer.

CDR1 and CDR2 (germline): MNHEY, SVGAGI. This CDR3 contains 13 residues. The J segment lost 6 bases and the V segment lost 8 bases, leaving 6 bases of the junction unmatched. Sequencing used immunoSEQ multiplex PCR; TCRdb keeps in-frame clones, though not all of them. The table has 75,000 to 100,000 clones, about 86% seen once. This TCR derives from an adult with an advanced solid tumor such as melanoma, head and neck, liver or kidney cancer. The gene calls are TRBV6-5 and TRBJ1-5; 8 bases are shared with TRBD1. The sample consisted of CD4+ or CD8+ T cells sorted from blood, taken in a trial of the OX40 agonist ivuxolimab. The CDR3 DNA is TGTGCCAGCCGGACAGGGCTGGCTCAGCCCCAGCATTTT. Residues: CASRTGLAQPQHF.